Listed here is a single TCR beta chain. The data are from a study of blood T cell repertoires in COVID-19. About the study: Researchers got acute and convalescent COVID-19 samples from the United States, Italy and Spain. The analysed material was cDNA or gDNA that came from T cells, B-cell-depleted T cells, or PBMCs.

Per the authors' pipeline: Amplification of reference gene primers was used by the study to estimate nucleated cell counts. Clones were sequenced by immunoSEQ multiplex PCR, and TCRdb holds only the in-frame ones, with some missing. V, J and clone size derive from that table, while D and trimming were established from the DNA sequence. The sample has 150,000 to 250,000 clones, 85% to 95% seen once. A Seattle source enrolled patients during active infection and followed them longitudinally. Germline V gives CDR1 LGHDT, CDR2 YNNKEL (reference sequence). CDR3 size: 17 residues. V was trimmed by 0 bases and J by 4 bases, leaving 16 bases between them.

V is TRBV3-1 (or the pseudogene TRBV3-2) and J is TRBJ2-1; no reliable D call. Material: peripheral blood. The origin of this receptor is a man in his thirties or forties with COVID-19, enrolled during active disease. For the CDR3, the DNA is TGTGCCAGCAGCCAAGATGGTACCCTGGTCGCGTACAATGAGCAGTTCTTC. Protein product: CASSQDGTLVAYNEQFF.